This T cell receptor (beta chain) derives from a study of human T cells and chemical hapten exposure. Study results and limitations: Patch test score tracked positively with PT1 expanded TCR counts. As the donors had alopecia, their immune response may differ from healthy people's.

A note on this clonotype: Its specificity is unknown.

As originally analysed: From approximately 25,000 to 650,000 TCRs were found per sample, with a median of approximately 96,000. Using its own MiXCR run on the RACE reads, TCRdb lists one record per CDR3 protein. For this entry, the V and J calls and clone size follow TCRdb and not the study's own pipeline. This sample carries some 84,000 distinct CDR3 sequences, 8.5% of them seen once, and the ten largest clones take roughly 2.6%. Noted time point: pre-sensitization, week 0. Indicated treatment: therapeutic diphenylcyclopropenone sensitization with weekly scalp DPC. Sample donors consisted of patients with alopecia, aged 18 to 70 years, who were suitable for DPC. The CDR3 loop spans 15 amino acids. Germline CDR1 MNHEY, CDR2 SMNVEV (reference sequence). V trimming: 2 bases; J trimming: 8 bases; junction bases outside the gene matches: 10.

The TCR sequence derives from a man in his forties with alopecia areata. Some clones in this sample may be carry-over from other donors' samples. The chain is built from TRBV27 and TRBJ1-2; the match to TRBD1 covers 8 bases. The sample here was whole blood, taken in connection with sensitization to the hapten diphenylcyclopropenone (DPC). The CDR3 DNA reads as TGTGCCAGCAGTTTAATCGGACAGGGTGGCTACGGCTACACCTTC. Protein product: CASSLIGQGGYGYTF.